A selection of T cell receptor beta chains follows, all from one sample in a study of blood T cell repertoires in COVID-19. Sequencing used immunoSEQ multiplex PCR; TCRdb keeps in-frame clones, though not all of them. The table has under 300,000 clones, 85% to 95% seen once. What was sequenced was PBMCs or T cells enriched from blood (not recorded which). The receptors derive from a woman aged 18-29 years who had recovered from COVID-19. CDR3s include the opening cysteine and the closing phenylalanine or tryptophan. The D gene is left open where the match is weak.

d_call j_call v_call cdr3_length cdr3_aa
NA TRBJ1-2 TRBV27 15 CASTSSGGSGYGYTF
TRBD1 TRBJ1-2 TRBV7-2 14 CASSGQGASYGYTF
NA TRBJ2-3 TRBV2 15 CASNSSPNPADTQYF
TRBD1 TRBJ1-5 TRBV24-1 15 CATSDSGQLNQPQHF
TRBD2 TRBJ2-1 TRBV9 16 CASSVGPSGLYNEQFF
NA TRBJ2-2 TRBV5-4 15 CASRHSGTNTGELFF
NA TRBJ2-3 TRBV5-1 15 CASSLGQTSGDTQYF
TRBD1 TRBJ2-1 TRBV7-3 15 CASSFGTGTFNEQFF
TRBD2 TRBJ2-1 TRBV7-6 16 CASSLASGGPYNEQFF
NA TRBJ2-3 TRBV12-3/TRBV12-4 12 CASSFYPDTQYF
NA TRBJ1-4 TRBV7-2 15 CASSLGGGGNEKLFF
TRBD2 TRBJ2-1 TRBV10-3 16 CATYRASGRQRDEQFF
TRBD2 TRBJ2-7 TRBV28 14 CASSSPGLAAEQYF